The 21 T cell receptor beta chains reported below all come from one sample, sequenced in a study of T cell responses to AZD1222 COVID-19 vaccine. The assay was immunoSEQ multiplex PCR, and TCRdb's table has in-frame clones only and misses some. The data contain about 150,000 clones, about nine tenths of them singletons. Source: peripheral blood, taken on day 0 of AZD1222 vaccination. The receptors shown here come from an adult in good health.

The chain uses TRBV18 and TRBJ1-2, with D possibly matching TRBD1 (5 bases). Germline V gene lookup returns CDR1 KGHSH and CDR2 LQKENI. Trimming removed 0 bases from V and 2 bases from J, with 10 bases in between. The CDR3 has 15 amino acids. CDR3 DNA: TGTGCCAGCTCACCACCCTCCACAGGAAACTATGGCTACACCTTC. Translation: CASSPPSTGNYGYTF.

The genes are TRBV6-4 and TRBJ2-2; D not resolved. The CDR3 covers 14 residues. V gave up 5 bases and J gave up 1 base, with 8 bases separating them. CDR1 is MRHNA and CDR2 is SNTAGT in the germline V gene. In DNA, the CDR3 is TGTGCCAGCAGTCTTCACGGGAACACCGGGGAGCTGTTTTTT. Its protein is CASSLHGNTGELFF.

CDR3 region: CASSYDRGGQPQHF. In DNA form, the CDR3 reads TGTGCCAGCAGTTACGACAGGGGAGGACAGCCCCAGCATTTT. This chain uses TRBV6-5 with TRBJ1-5; 8 bases agree with TRBD1. The V segment lost 2 bases and the J segment 7 bases; nucleotides outside the gene matches: 4. The CDR3 spans 14 residues. Germline CDR1 and CDR2: MNHEY and SVGAGI.

CDR3 in amino acids: CASSRGQGMETQYF. The CDR3 DNA is TGTGCCAGCAGCCGGGGACAGGGGATGGAGACCCAGTACTTC. The chain combines TRBV5-4 with TRBJ2-5, with TRBD1 identical over 10 bases. The CDR3 length is 14 residues. Losses at the gene ends were 4 bases for V and 5 bases for J; bases not matched to a gene: 5. Germline-derived CDR1 and CDR2 are SGHNT and YYREEE (reference sequence).

The rearrangement uses TRBV19 and TRBJ1-5; D is undetermined. The CDR3 has 16 residues. Per germline, CDR1 LNHDA and CDR2 SQIVND (reference sequence). V was trimmed by 5 bases and J by 3 bases, leaving 17 bases between them. The CDR3 coding sequence is TGTGCCAGTAGTGGGAGGTATGTGATTAACAATCAGCCCCAGCATTTT. The encoded protein is CASSGRYVINNQPQHF.

This chain connects TRBV6-5 to TRBJ1-5, with D uncertain. V was cut by 6 bases and J by 0 bases, with 12 bases left in between. Germline V gene data show CDR1 as MNHEY and CDR2 as SVGAGI. This CDR3 has 15 residues. CDR3 in amino acids: CASSGDGVSNQPQHF. CDR3 DNA sequence: TGTGCCAGCAGCGGAGACGGGGTTAGCAATCAGCCCCAGCATTTT.

V is TRBV6-5 and J is TRBJ1-1; maybe TRBD1 (6 bases). CDR3 length equals 15 residues. The V gene's germline CDR1 is MNHEY and CDR2 SVGAGI. Trimming took off 5 bases at V and 4 bases at J, with 17 bases between the two ends. The CDR3 is CASSRRTAPGTEAFF. CDR3 bases: TGTGCCAGCAGTAGGCGGACAGCCCCGGGCACTGAAGCTTTCTTT.

This clone was seen more than once but under ten times. This chain uses TRBV7-9 with TRBJ2-7; the D is unclear. Germline V gene sequence: CDR1 SEHNR, CDR2 FQNEAQ (reference sequence). This CDR3 comprises 15 residues. With 5 bases removed from V and 0 bases from J, the gap between germline ends came to 14 bases. In nucleotides, the CDR3 is TGTGCCAGCAGCGCTGGTACGGCAGGCTCCTACGAGCAGTACTTC. Its translation: CASSAGTAGSYEQYF.

This clone was detected a few times. The chain recombines TRBV6-2 or TRBV6-3 with TRBJ1-1; the D gene is possibly TRBD1 (5 bases). The CDR3 is 15 residues long. V shed 2 bases and J shed 2 bases, with 12 bases lying between them. CDR1 and CDR2 from the germline V gene are MNHEY and SVGEGT. CDR3 coding DNA: TGTGCCAGCAGTTACAGGGGTTTGATAAACACTGAAGCTTTCTTT. Translated: CASSYRGLINTEAFF.

V usage is TRBV7-9 and J usage is TRBJ1-2; perhaps TRBD1 as D (5 bases). The V end was cut by 3 bases, the J end by 8 bases, with 16 bases between. This CDR3 spans 14 amino acids. The germline V gene encodes CDR1 SEHNR and CDR2 FQNEAQ (reference sequence). CDR3 amino acids: CASSLYGTVGGYTF. As DNA, the CDR3 is TGTGCCAGCAGCTTGTACGGGACCGTAGGGGGCTACACCTTC. Variable domain in full (rest from reference TRBV7-9 and TRBJ1-2): DTGVSQNPRHKITKRGQNVTFRCDPISEHNRLYWYRQTLGQGPEFLTYFQNEAQLEKSRLLSDRFSAERPKGSFSTLEIQRTEQGDSAMYLCASSLYGTVGGYTFGSGTRLTVV.

For this clone: The junction departs from germline at one end; a sequencing error may be responsible. The V and J genes are TRBV10-2 and TRBJ1-1, with D possibly TRBD1 on 6 matching bases. Germline-derived CDR1 and CDR2 are WSHSY and SAAADI. CDR3 length: 13 residues. The CDR3 region has the DNA TGCGCCGGCAGTGACCCCGGGGGGGGCCCCGGTTTCTTT. Residues: CAGSDPGGGPGFF.

The chain carries TRBV19 and TRBJ2-2; possibly TRBD1 or TRBD2 for D (6 bases each). Trimming removed 3 bases at V and 3 bases at J, with 11 bases between. The CDR3 totals 15 residues. The germline gives CDR1 LNHDA, CDR2 SQIVND (reference sequence). The CDR3 spells CASSIPGADTGELFF. CDR3 coding DNA: TGTGCCAGTAGTATTCCGGGGGCGGACACCGGGGAGCTGTTTTTT.

Concerning this clone itself: A junction end diverges from the germline sequence, so it may reflect a read error. The rearrangement joins TRBV7-7 to TRBJ2-2; TRBD1 might be the D (6 bases). This CDR3 region has 15 residues. Germline V CDR1 and CDR2: SSHAT, FNYEAQ (reference sequence). The CDR3 region is CASSLGSRGTGELFF. The CDR3 bases are TGTGCTAGCAGCTTAGGCAGCAGGGGCACCGGGGAGCTGTTTTTT.

The chain is built from TRBV9 and TRBJ2-1, with D unclear. V shed 0 bases and J shed 7 bases, with 14 bases lying between them. Looked up from germline, CDR1 is SGDLS and CDR2 is YYNGEE. CDR3 length: 15 amino acids. CDR3 nucleotides: TGTGCCAGCAGCGTAGATGGGGAAACTAAGAATGAGCAGTTCTTC. The encoded protein is CASSVDGETKNEQFF.

The CDR3 protein is CASSAGSLGGPYEQYF. As DNA, the CDR3 is TGTGCCAGCAGCGCCGGAAGCCTTGGGGGGCCCTACGAGCAGTACTTC. The chain employs TRBV5-6 and TRBJ2-7, with D perhaps assigned TRBD1 or TRBD2 (6 bases each). Germline V CDR1 and CDR2: SGHDT, YYEEEE. V lost 4 bases, J lost 2 bases, and 19 bases lay in between. This CDR3 is built from 16 residues. Based on the CDR3 plus reference TRBV5-6 and TRBJ2-7, the full variable domain is DAGVTQSPTHLIKTRGQQVTLRCSPKSGHDTVSWYQQALGQGPQFIFQYYEEEERQRGNFPDRFSGHQFPNYSSELNVNALLLGDSALYLCASSAGSLGGPYEQYFGPGTRLTVT.

The chain links TRBV7-3 to TRBJ2-5; 9 bases line up with TRBD1. Germline V lookup: CDR1 SGHTA, CDR2 FQGTGA. V trimming: 5 bases; J trimming: 4 bases; junction bases outside the gene matches: 5. The CDR3 consists of 14 residues. The CDR3 nucleotides are TGTGCCAGCAGCCTCGGGACAGGGCGAGAGACCCAGTACTTC. Its translation: CASSLGTGRETQYF.

The chain recombines TRBV19 with TRBJ1-1; a weak D match, TRBD1 (5 bases). There are 13 residues in the CDR3. Trimming cost V 5 bases and J 8 bases, with 15 bases left between them. Germline loops: CDR1 LNHDA, CDR2 SQIVND (reference sequence). Written as DNA, the CDR3 is TGTGCCAGTAGTCCAGGGTTCGGACTCGAAGCTTTCTTT. This translates into CASSPGFGLEAFF.

This chain joins TRBV20-1 and TRBJ1-5, with no clear D. Germline CDR1 reads DFQATT; CDR2 reads SNEGSKA (reference sequence). The CDR3 totals 11 residues. Trimming pared 7 bases from V and 5 bases from J, leaving 9 bases between. CDR3 DNA sequence: TGCAGTGTGGGAGGTGATCAGCCCCAGCATTTT. Its translation is CSVGGDQPQHF.

The rearrangement links TRBV15 to TRBJ1-2; D uncertain. Germline V CDR1 and CDR2: LNHNV, YYDKDF (reference sequence). The ends were cut back, 2 bases at V and 6 bases at J, with 13 bases in the middle. The CDR3 spans 14 residues. CDR3 DNA sequence: TGTGCCACCAGCAGATCCCCTAACGGGGATGGCTACACCTTC. Amino acid sequence: CATSRSPNGDGYTF.

The rearrangement joins TRBV20-1 to TRBJ1-5; possibly TRBD1 for D (6 bases). V dropped 3 bases and J dropped 15 bases, with 15 bases sitting between them. Germline V gene sequence: CDR1 DFQATT, CDR2 SNEGSKA (reference sequence). The CDR3 contains 11 residues. CDR3 sequence (DNA): TGCAGTGCTAGGGCCCCGAGGGGGTTGCATTTT. Residues: CSARAPRGLHF.

The rearrangement joins TRBV19 to TRBJ2-7; the D gene could be TRBD1 or TRBD2 (5 bases each). The CDR3 is 15 amino acids. The V gene's germline CDR1 is LNHDA and CDR2 SQIVND (reference sequence). The V gene lost 5 bases and the J gene lost 3 bases, with 17 bases spanning the gap. DNA for the CDR3: TGTGCCAGTAGTCTGCCCGGGACGGAACTCTACGAGCAGTACTTC. It encodes CASSLPGTELYEQYF.